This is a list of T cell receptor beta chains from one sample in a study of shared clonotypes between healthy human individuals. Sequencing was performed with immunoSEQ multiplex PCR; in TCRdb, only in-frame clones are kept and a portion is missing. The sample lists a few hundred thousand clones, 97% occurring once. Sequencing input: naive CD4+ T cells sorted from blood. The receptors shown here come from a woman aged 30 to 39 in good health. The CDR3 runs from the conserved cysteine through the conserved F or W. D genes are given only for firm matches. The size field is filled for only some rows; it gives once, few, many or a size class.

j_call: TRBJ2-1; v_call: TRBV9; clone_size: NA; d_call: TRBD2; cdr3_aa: CASSTSSGVSYNEQFF; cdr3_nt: TGTGCCAGCAGCACCTCTAGCGGGGTTTCCTACAATGAGCAGTTCTTC
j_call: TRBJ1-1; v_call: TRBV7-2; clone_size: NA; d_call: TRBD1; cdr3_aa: CASSSIQGTEAFF; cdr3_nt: TGTGCCAGCAGCTCAATACAGGGGACTGAAGCTTTCTTT
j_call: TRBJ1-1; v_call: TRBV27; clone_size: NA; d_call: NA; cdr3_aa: CASSLERGFRTEAFF; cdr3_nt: TGTGCCAGCAGTTTAGAGAGGGGGTTTCGCACTGAAGCTTTCTTT
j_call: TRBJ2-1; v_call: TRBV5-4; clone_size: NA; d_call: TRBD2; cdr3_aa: CASSLALAGVNEQFF; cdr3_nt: TGTGCCAGCAGCTTGGCGCTAGCGGGAGTAAATGAGCAGTTCTTC
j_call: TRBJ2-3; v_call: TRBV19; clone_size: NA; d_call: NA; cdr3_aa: CASSALGADTQYF; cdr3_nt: TGTGCCAGTAGTGCCTTAGGCGCAGATACGCAGTATTTT
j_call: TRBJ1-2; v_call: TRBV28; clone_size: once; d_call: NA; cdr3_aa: CASRKATIYGYTF; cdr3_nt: TGTGCCAGCAGGAAGGCCACGATCTATGGCTACACCTTC
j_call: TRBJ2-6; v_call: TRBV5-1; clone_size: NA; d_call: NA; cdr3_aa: CASSLQGNAGANVLTF; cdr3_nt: TGCGCCAGCAGCTTGCAAGGGAATGCTGGGGCCAACGTCCTGACTTTC
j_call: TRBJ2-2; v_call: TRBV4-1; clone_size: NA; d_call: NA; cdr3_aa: CASSQEGARTNTGELFF; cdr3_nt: TGCGCCAGCAGCCAAGAGGGAGCCAGAACGAACACCGGGGAGCTGTTTTTT
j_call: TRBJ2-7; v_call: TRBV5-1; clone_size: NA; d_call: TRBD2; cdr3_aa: CASSLLAGGPLSYEQYF; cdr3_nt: TGCGCCAGCAGCTTGCTAGCGGGAGGGCCACTATCCTACGAGCAGTACTTC
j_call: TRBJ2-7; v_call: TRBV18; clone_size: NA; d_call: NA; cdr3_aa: CASSPSSGAYEQYF; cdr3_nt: TGTGCCAGCTCCCCTTCTTCGGGCGCCTACGAGCAGTACTTC
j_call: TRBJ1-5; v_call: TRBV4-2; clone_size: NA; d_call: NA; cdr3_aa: CASSQEGGQGNQPQHF; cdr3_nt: TGTGCCAGCAGCCAAGAGGGGGGCCAGGGAAATCAGCCCCAGCATTTT
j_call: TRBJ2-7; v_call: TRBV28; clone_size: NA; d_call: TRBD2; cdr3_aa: CASRPAGLGEQYF; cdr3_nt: TGTGCCAGCAGGCCCGCCGGACTAGGCGAGCAGTACTTC
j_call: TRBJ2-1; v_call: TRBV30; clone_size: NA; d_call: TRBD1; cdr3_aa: CACPRGQYNEQFF; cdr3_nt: TGTGCCTGCCCCCGGGGACAGTACAATGAGCAGTTCTTC
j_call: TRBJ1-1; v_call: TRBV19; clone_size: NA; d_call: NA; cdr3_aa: CASSIMGSTEAFF; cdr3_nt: TGTGCCAGTAGTATTATGGGGTCCACTGAAGCTTTCTTT
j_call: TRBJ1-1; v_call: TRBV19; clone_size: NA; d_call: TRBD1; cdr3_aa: CASSSRQGTEAFF; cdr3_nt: TGTGCCAGTAGTTCAAGACAGGGCACTGAAGCTTTCTTT
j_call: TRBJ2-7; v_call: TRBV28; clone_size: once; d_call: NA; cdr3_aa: CASSLGDLNTYEQYF; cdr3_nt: TGTGCCAGCAGTTTAGGGGACTTAAATACCTACGAGCAGTACTTC
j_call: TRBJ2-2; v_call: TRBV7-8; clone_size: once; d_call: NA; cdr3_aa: CASSRIANTGELFF; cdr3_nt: TGTGCCAGCAGCCGTATAGCGAACACCGGGGAGCTGTTTTTT
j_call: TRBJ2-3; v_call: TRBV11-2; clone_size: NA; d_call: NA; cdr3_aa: CASSLDATDTQYF; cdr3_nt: TGTGCCAGCAGCTTAGATGCAACAGATACGCAGTATTTT
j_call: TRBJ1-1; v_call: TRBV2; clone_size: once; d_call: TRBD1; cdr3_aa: CASRLRDRNTEAFF; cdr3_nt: TGTGCCAGCAGACTCCGGGACAGGAACACCGAAGCTTTCTTT
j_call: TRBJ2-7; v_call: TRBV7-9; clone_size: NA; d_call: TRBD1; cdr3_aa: CASSFQGAGEQYF; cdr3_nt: TGTGCCAGCAGCTTCCAGGGGGCAGGGGAGCAGTACTTC
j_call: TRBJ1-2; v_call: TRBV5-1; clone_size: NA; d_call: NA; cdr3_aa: CASRLGDYGYTF; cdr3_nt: TGCGCCAGCCGCCTCGGGGACTATGGCTACACCTTC
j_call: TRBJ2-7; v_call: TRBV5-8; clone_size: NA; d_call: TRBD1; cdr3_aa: CASSLADRQVYEQYF; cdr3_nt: TGTGCCAGCAGCTTGGCGGACAGGCAAGTCTACGAGCAGTACTTC
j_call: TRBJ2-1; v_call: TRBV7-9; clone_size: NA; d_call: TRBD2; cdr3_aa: CASSLPRLAGERNEQFF; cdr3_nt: TGTGCCAGCAGCTTGCCTCGACTAGCGGGAGAACGGAATGAGCAGTTCTTC
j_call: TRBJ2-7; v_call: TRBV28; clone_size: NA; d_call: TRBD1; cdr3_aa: CASSLAPTRGHSYEQYF; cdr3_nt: TGTGCCAGCAGCTTAGCCCCGACGAGGGGGCATTCCTACGAGCAGTACTTC
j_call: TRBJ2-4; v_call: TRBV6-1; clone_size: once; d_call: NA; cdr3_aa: CASSEQAGWNIQYF; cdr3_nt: TGTGCCAGCAGTGAACAAGCAGGGTGGAACATTCAGTACTTC
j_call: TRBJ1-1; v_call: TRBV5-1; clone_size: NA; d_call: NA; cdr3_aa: CASSSGRTNTEAFF; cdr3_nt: TGCGCCAGCAGCTCTGGACGGACGAACACTGAAGCTTTCTTT
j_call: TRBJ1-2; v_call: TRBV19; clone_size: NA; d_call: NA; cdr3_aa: CASSELGTGGLNYGYTF; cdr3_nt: TGTGCCAGTAGTGAGCTTGGCACGGGAGGGCTTAACTATGGCTACACCTTC
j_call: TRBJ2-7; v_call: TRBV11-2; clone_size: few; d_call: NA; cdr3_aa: CASRGRGSYEQYF; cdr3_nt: TGTGCCAGCAGGGGAAGGGGGTCCTACGAGCAGTACTTC
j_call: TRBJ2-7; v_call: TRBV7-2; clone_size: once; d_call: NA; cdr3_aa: CASSQSRDLYEQYF; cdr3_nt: TGTGCCAGCAGCCAGTCCCGGGACCTCTACGAGCAGTACTTC
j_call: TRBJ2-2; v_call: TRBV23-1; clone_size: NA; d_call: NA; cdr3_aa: CASSQSASPNRTGELFF; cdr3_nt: TGCGCCAGCAGTCAATCGGCCTCCCCCAACAGGACCGGGGAGCTGTTTTTT
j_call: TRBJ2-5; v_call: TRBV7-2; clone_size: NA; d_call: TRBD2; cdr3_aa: CASSLVKGAGGETQYF; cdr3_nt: TGTGCCAGCAGCTTGGTTAAGGGAGCGGGAGGAGAGACCCAGTACTTC